Listed below are T cell receptor beta chains from one sample, sequenced in a study of blood T cell repertoires in COVID-19. TCRdb's copy holds only in-frame clones and misses some; the assay was immunoSEQ multiplex PCR. The data contain over 100,000 clones, about 72% of them singletons. Source material: peripheral blood. Every receptor here comes from a woman in her 70s with acute or convalescent COVID-19. CDR3s include the opening cysteine and the closing phenylalanine or tryptophan. The order of the fields is D gene, J gene, V gene, clone size, CDR3 protein, CDR3 DNA. D genes are given only for firm matches. For some rows the clone size is stated as once, few or many, or as a class when expanded; others skip it.

>.|TRBJ1-2|TRBV6-2/TRBV6-3|.
CASSYLHGYTF
TGTGCCAGCAGTTATCTCCATGGCTACACCTTC
>.|TRBJ2-7|TRBV6-4|.
CASSGSSYEQYF
TGTGCCAGCAGTGGGAGCTCCTACGAGCAGTACTTC
>.|TRBJ2-3|TRBV7-8|.
CASSLGLASTDTQYF
TGTGCCAGCAGCTTAGGGCTAGCTAGCACAGATACGCAGTATTTT
>.|TRBJ1-1|TRBV10-3|many
CAIKEGHAEAFF
TGTGCCATCAAGGAGGGGCACGCTGAAGCTTTCTTT
>.|TRBJ1-5|TRBV6-5|.
CASAVYSYQPQHF
TGTGCCAGCGCCGTGTACTCTTATCAGCCCCAGCATTTT
>.|TRBJ1-2|TRBV20-1|.
CSGPRGDGYTF
TGCAGTGGCCCTCGGGGAGATGGCTACACCTTC
>TRBD1|TRBJ1-2|TRBV15|.
CATSRSGQGANYGYTF
TGTGCCACCAGCAGATCGGGACAGGGGGCTAACTATGGCTACACCTTC
>.|TRBJ2-2|TRBV7-9|few
CASSPDRETGELFF
TGTGCCAGCAGCCCGGACAGAGAAACCGGGGAGCTGTTTTTT
>.|TRBJ1-1|TRBV24-1|once
CATSDSTVNTEAFF
TGTGCCACCAGTGATTCTACAGTGAACACTGAAGCTTTCTTT
>.|TRBJ1-5|TRBV28|.
CASRLQGGNQPQHF
TGTGCCAGCAGGTTACAGGGCGGCAATCAGCCCCAGCATTTT
>TRBD2|TRBJ2-1|TRBV6-6|.
CASTRGDEQFF
TGTGCCAGCACCCGGGGGGATGAGCAGTTCTTC
>.|TRBJ1-2|TRBV18|.
CASSPPWGEGYTF
TGTGCCAGCTCACCACCGTGGGGCGAGGGCTACACCTTC
>TRBD1|TRBJ1-1|TRBV6-6|.
CASRRGQGSGNTEAFF
TGTGCCAGCAGACGGGGACAGGGGTCGGGGAACACTGAAGCTTTCTTT
>.|TRBJ2-7|TRBV28|once
CASRPGHTYEQYF
TGTGCCAGCAGGCCGGGACACACTTACGAGCAGTACTTC
>.|TRBJ1-2|TRBV28|few
CASSSLGVNYGYTF
TGTGCCAGCAGTTCCCTAGGGGTTAACTATGGCTACACCTTC
>TRBD2|TRBJ2-7|TRBV4-1|.
CASSQDRWASGRGVDEQYF
TGCGCCAGCAGCCAAGATCGCTGGGCTAGCGGGCGGGGAGTTGACGAGCAGTACTTC